These 7 T cell receptor beta chains were sequenced from one sample in a study of cytomegalovirus exposure and HLA in healthy donors. The PCR was carried out with 60 Vbeta primers and 13 Jbeta primers. Assay used: immunoSEQ multiplex PCR; TCRdb lists only in-frame clones, some missing. The sample contains roughly 130,000 clones, less than 75% of which appear only once. Material for sequencing was PBMCs. These receptors all come from a woman aged 35 to 49 in good health and CMV-seropositive.

CDR3 sequence (DNA): TGCGCCAGCAGCATAGCGGGGAAGAGCTCCTACGAGCAGTACTTC. It codes for CASSIAGKSSYEQYF. The V call is TRBV5-1, the J call TRBJ2-7; 8 bases match TRBD2. The CDR3 runs to 15 residues. Unmatched junction bases numbered 6, after V lost 4 bases and J lost 0 bases. Per germline, CDR1 SGHRS and CDR2 YFSETQ. The whole variable domain, filled in from reference TRBV5-1 and TRBJ2-7, reads KAGVTQTPRYLIKTRGQQVTLSCSPISGHRSVSWYQQTPGQGLQFLFEYFSETQRNKGNFPGRFSGRQFSNSRSEMNVSTLELGDSALYLCASSIAGKSSYEQYFGPGTRLTVT.

The rearrangement links TRBV28 to TRBJ1-2, with 7 positions matching TRBD1. V lost 8 bases and J lost 2; bases outside the gene matches: 11. Germline-derived CDR1 and CDR2 are MDHEN and SYDVKM. This CDR3 spans 15 amino acids. In DNA, the CDR3 is TGTGCCAGCTCCCCAACAGGGGTCGGAAACTATGGCTACACCTTC. It translates to CASSPTGVGNYGYTF.

This clone was seen once. V usage is TRBV19 and J usage is TRBJ2-1; 10 nucleotides match TRBD2. The length of the CDR3 is 16 residues. The trim removed 6 bases at V and 9 bases at J, leaving 14 bases unmatched. Per germline, CDR1 LNHDA and CDR2 SQIVND (reference sequence). Written as DNA, the CDR3 is TGTGCCAGTAGAACAGCTAGCGGGGGTCCTAAGGGTGAGCAGTTCTTC. This codes for CASRTASGGPKGEQFF.

The J gene is TRBJ2-6, the V gene TRBV5-4; TRBD1 is a possible D gene (6 bases). CDR1 and CDR2 from the germline V gene are SGHNT and YYREEE (reference sequence). CDR3 length equals 14 residues. Trimming took off 4 bases at V and 5 bases at J, with 10 bases between the two ends. The CDR3 sequence: CASSAGERANVLTF. CDR3 sequence (DNA): TGTGCCAGCAGCGCAGGGGAAAGGGCCAACGTCCTGACTTTC.

Note on this clone: At one boundary the junction diverges from the germline segment, which might be a read error. The V call is TRBV7-9, the J call TRBJ1-2; D ambiguous. CDR3 length: 12 residues. In germline, CDR1 is SEHNR, CDR2 FQNEAQ (reference sequence). As DNA, the CDR3 is TGTTCCAGCAGCTTAGGAGGCTATGGCTACACCTTC. Translating gives CSSSLGGYGYTF.

This sequence joins TRBV19 and TRBJ1-5; unclear D gene. The germline CDR1 and CDR2 sequences are LNHDA and SQIVND (reference sequence). Trimming stripped 10 bases from V and 3 bases from J, with 16 bases between. CDR3 length: 14 residues. The CDR3 protein is CATIGGGNNQPQHF. CDR3 nucleotide sequence: TGTGCCACCATCGGAGGAGGGAACAATCAGCCCCAGCATTTT.

CDR3 nucleotides: TGTGCCAGCAGCCCCCCAATAGATACGCAGTATTTT. Translated: CASSPPIDTQYF. This chain uses TRBV7-9 with TRBJ2-3, with D unclear. Germline CDR1 reads SEHNR; CDR2 reads FQNEAQ (reference sequence). The length of the CDR3 is 12 residues. V was trimmed by 5 bases and J by 5 bases, leaving 8 bases between them.